This T cell receptor (beta chain) was sequenced in a study of cytomegalovirus exposure and HLA in healthy donors. It was with 60 Vbeta and 13 Jbeta primers that the PCR ran. The data were produced by immunoSEQ multiplex PCR, yet TCRdb's version contains in-frame clones alone and is incomplete. The sample includes 150,000 to 200,000 clones, over 75% of them seen just once. The V gene lost 2 bases and the J gene lost 2 bases, with 11 bases spanning the gap. This CDR3 contains 15 residues. From germline, CDR1 is MGHRA and CDR2 YSYEKL. The V call is TRBV4-1, the J call TRBJ2-3; no reliable D call. This sequence was found in a woman aged 45-65 years in good health and CMV-seropositive. The sequenced sample was PBMCs. The CDR3 region has the DNA TGCGCCAGCAGCCAATTACGTAGCTTCACAGATACGCAGTATTTT. It translates to CASSQLRSFTDTQYF.